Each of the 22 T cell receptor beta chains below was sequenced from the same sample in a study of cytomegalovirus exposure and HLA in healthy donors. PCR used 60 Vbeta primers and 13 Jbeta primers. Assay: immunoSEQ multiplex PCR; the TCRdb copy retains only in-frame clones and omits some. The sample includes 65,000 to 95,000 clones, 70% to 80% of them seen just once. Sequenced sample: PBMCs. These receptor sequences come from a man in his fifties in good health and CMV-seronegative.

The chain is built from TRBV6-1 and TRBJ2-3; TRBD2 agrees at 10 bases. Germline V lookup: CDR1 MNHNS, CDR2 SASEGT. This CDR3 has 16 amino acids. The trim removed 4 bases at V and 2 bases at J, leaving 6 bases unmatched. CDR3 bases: TGTGCCAGCAGTGCTGATAGCGGGGGGTTCACAGATACGCAGTATTTT. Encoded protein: CASSADSGGFTDTQYF.

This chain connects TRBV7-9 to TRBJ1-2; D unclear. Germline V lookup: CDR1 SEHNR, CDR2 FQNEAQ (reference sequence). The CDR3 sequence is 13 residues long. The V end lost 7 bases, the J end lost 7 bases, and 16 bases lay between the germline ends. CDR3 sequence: CASTMTLFGGYTF. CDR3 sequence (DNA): TGTGCCAGCACCATGACTCTTTTTGGTGGCTACACCTTC.

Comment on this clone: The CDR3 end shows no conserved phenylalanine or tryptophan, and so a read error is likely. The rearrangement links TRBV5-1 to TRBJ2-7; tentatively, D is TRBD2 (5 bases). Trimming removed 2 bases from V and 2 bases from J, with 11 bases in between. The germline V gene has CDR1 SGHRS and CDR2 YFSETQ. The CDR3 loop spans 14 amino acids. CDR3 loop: CASSFSGKTYEQYL. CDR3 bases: TGCGCCAGCAGCTTTTCCGGGAAAACCTACGAGCAGTACCTC.

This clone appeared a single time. The CDR3 DNA sequence: TGTGCCATCAGTGATGAGACCCAGGGGTACTATGGCTACACCTTC. This gives the protein CAISDETQGYYGYTF. V and J are TRBV10-3 and TRBJ1-2, with a tentative D call TRBD1 (6 bases). The CDR3 has 15 amino acids. CDR1 and CDR2 from the germline V gene are ENHRY and SYGVKD. Trimming left V 3 bases short and J 3 bases short, with 14 bases between.

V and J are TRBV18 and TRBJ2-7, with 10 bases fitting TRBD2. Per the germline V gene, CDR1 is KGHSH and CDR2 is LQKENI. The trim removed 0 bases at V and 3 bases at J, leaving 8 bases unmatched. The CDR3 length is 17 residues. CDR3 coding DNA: TGTGCCAGCTCACCACCGGCCGGGGCTAGCGGGGGCTACGAGCAGTACTTC. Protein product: CASSPPAGASGGYEQYF.

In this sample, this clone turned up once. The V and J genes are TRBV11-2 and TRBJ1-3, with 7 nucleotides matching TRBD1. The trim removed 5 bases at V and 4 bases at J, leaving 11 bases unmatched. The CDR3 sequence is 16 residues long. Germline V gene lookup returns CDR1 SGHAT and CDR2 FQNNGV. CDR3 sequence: CASSPLQGPKGNTIYF. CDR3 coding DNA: TGTGCCAGCAGCCCTCTACAGGGGCCAAAGGGAAACACCATATATTTT.

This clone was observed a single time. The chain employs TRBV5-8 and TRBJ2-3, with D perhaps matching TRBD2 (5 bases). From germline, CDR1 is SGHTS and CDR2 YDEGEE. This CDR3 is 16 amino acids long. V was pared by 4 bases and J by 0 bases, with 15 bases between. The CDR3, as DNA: TGTGCCAGCAGCAGAGGGCTCATAGCTAGCACAGATACGCAGTATTTT. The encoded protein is CASSRGLIASTDTQYF.

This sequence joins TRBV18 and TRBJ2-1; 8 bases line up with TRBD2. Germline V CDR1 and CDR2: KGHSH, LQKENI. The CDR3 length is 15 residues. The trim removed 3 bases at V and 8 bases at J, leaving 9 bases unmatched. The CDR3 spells CASSPGFGGAYEQFF. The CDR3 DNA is TGTGCCAGCTCACCGGGTTTCGGGGGGGCCTATGAGCAGTTCTTC. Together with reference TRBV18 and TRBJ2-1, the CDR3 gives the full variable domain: NAGVMQNPRHLVRRRGQEARLRCSPMKGHSHVYWYRQLPEEGLKFMVYLQKENIIDESGMPKERFSAEFPKEGPSILRIQQVVRGDSAAYFCASSPGFGGAYEQFFGPGTRLTVL.

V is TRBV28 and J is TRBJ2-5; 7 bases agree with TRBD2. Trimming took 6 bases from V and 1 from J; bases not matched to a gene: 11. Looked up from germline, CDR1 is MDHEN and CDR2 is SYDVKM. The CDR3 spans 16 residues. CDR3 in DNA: TGTGCCAGCAGGCCCTCGGGGAGGGCCATCCAAGAGACCCAGTACTTC. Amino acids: CASRPSGRAIQETQYF.

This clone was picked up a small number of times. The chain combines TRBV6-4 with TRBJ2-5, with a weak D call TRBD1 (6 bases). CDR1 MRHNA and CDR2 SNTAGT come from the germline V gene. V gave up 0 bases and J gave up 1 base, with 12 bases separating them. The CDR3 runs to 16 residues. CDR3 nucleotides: TGTGCCAGCAGTGACTCGCCCACAGGGAGCCAAGAGACCCAGTACTTC. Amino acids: CASSDSPTGSQETQYF.

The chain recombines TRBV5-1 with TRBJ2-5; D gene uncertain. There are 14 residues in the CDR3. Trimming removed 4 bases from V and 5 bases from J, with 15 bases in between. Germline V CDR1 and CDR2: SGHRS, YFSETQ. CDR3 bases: TGCGCCAGCAGCGTGACTTCTAGGTCGGAGACCCAGTACTTC. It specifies CASSVTSRSETQYF.

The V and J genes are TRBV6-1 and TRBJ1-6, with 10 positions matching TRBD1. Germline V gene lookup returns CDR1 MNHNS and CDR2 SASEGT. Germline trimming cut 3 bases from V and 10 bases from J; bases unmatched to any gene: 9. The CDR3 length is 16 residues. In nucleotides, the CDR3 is TGTGCCAGCAGTGACCGTGGACAGGGGGTAACCTCACCCCTCCACTTT. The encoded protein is CASSDRGQGVTSPLHF.

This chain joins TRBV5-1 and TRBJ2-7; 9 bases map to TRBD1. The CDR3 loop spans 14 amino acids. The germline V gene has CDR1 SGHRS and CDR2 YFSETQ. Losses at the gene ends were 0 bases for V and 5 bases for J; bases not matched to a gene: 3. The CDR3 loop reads CASSLAGTGNEQYF. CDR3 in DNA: TGCGCCAGCAGCTTGGCCGGGACAGGGAACGAGCAGTACTTC.

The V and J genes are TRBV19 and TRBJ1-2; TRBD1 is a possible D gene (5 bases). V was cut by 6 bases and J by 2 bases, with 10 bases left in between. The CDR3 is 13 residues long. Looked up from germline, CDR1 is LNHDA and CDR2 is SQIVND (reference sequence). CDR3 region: CASSLDKNYGYTF. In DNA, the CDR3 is TGTGCCAGTAGCCTGGACAAGAACTATGGCTACACCTTC.

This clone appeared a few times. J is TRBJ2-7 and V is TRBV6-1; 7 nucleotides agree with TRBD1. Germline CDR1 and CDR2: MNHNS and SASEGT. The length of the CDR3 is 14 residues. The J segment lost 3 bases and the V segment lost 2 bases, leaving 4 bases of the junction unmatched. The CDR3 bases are TGTGCCAGCAGTGAAACGGGGACAGTCTACGAGCAGTACTTC. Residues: CASSETGTVYEQYF.

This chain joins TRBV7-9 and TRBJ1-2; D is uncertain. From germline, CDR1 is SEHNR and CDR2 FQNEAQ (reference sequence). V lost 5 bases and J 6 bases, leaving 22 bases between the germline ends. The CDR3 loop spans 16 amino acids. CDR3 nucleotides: TGTGCCAGCAGCCCGGCCTGGGGAGGAGGCCCTAATGGCTACACCTTC. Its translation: CASSPAWGGGPNGYTF.

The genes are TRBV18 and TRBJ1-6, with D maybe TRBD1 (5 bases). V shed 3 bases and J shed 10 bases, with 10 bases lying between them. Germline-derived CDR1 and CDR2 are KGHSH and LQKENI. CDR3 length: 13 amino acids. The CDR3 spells CASSPGGSSPLHF. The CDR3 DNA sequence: TGTGCCAGCTCACCGGGGGGATCCTCACCCCTCCACTTT.

Here the CDR3 DNA reads TGTGCCTGGAGGGCCACAGGGGGAGGAAACACCATATATTTT. Its protein is CAWRATGGGNTIYF. The rearrangement joins TRBV30 to TRBJ1-3; TRBD1 matches at 8 bases. The germline CDR1 and CDR2 sequences are GTSNPN and SVGIG (reference sequence). The CDR3 sequence is 14 residues long. J was trimmed by 4 bases and V by 3 bases; bases with no gene match: 5.

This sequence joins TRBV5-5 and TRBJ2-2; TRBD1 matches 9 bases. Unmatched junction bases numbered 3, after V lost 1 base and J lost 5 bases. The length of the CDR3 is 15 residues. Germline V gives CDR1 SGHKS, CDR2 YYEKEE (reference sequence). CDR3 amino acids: CASSLWTGETGELFF. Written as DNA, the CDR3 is TGTGCCAGCAGCTTGTGGACAGGGGAAACCGGGGAGCTGTTTTTT. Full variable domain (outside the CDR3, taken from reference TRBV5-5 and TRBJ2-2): DAGVTQSPTHLIKTRGQQVTLRCSPISGHKSVSWYQQVLGQGPQFIFQYYEKEERGRGNFPDRFSARQFPNYSSELNVNALLLGDSALYLCASSLWTGETGELFFGEGSRLTVL.

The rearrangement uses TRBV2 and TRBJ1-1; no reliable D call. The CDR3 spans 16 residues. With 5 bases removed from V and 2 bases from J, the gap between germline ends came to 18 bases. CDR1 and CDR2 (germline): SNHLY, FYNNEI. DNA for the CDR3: TGTGCCAGCAGTCAAGGAATTGGGCAGATAAACACTGAAGCTTTCTTT. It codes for CASSQGIGQINTEAFF.

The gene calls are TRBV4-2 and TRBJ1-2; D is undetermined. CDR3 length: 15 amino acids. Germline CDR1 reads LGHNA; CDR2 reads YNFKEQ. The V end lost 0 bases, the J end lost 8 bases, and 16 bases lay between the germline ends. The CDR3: CASSQERRGFEGYTF. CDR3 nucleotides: TGTGCCAGCAGCCAAGAAAGGAGAGGATTTGAAGGCTACACCTTC.

CDR3 protein: CASSAFSQGPEQYF. The CDR3 region has the DNA TGTGCCAGCAGCGCATTCTCACAGGGACCGGAGCAGTACTTC. The chain uses TRBV9 and TRBJ2-7; a weak D match, TRBD1 (6 bases). V was cut by 3 bases and J by 7 bases, with 17 bases left in between. CDR3 length equals 14 residues. Per the germline V gene, CDR1 is SGDLS and CDR2 is YYNGEE. The entire variable domain, with the rest obtained from reference TRBV9 and TRBJ2-7, is as follows: DSGVTQTPKHLITATGQRVTLRCSPRSGDLSVYWYQQSLDQGLQFLIQYYNGEERAKGNILERFSAQQFPDLHSELNLSSLELGDSALYFCASSAFSQGPEQYFGPGTRLTVT.